This T cell receptor beta chain was recovered during a study of T cells in Graves' hyperthyroidism and ophthalmopathy. The hyperthyroidism patients had all been newly diagnosed, and their disease duration was under 2 months. Their ages ranged from 18 to 65 years. Uncontrolled infection, other autoimmune disease, pregnancy and lactation each barred patients from inclusion. Findings and limits, study-wide: Blood shared most expanded thyroid clonotypes above 0.001.

TCR beta CDR3 region amplification was performed from RNA transcripts. When the TCR CDR3 underwent first-round RT-PCR, the HTBI primer set was used. MiXCR, run by TCRdb on the multiplex PCR reads, gives a single entry per CDR3 protein. The sample contains some 690,000 distinct CDR3 sequences, 15% to 20% of which appear only once. The CDR3 covers 16 residues. CDR1 and CDR2 (germline): LGHDT, YNNKEL (reference sequence). The ends were cut back, 5 bases at V and 0 bases at J, with 16 bases in the middle. In its sample, this clonotype was seen a few times. Its antigen is still unknown. V and J are TRBV3-1 and TRBJ1-1; D unresolved. The TCR originated in a middle-aged man with Graves' hyperthyroidism. The material sequenced was blood. This chain's CDR3 is CASSSIGSPLNTEAFF. The CDR3 DNA follows: TGTGCCAGCAGCTCGATAGGGAGCCCCTTGAACACTGAAGCTTTCTTT.